This is a list of T cell receptor beta chains from one sample in a study of regulatory T cells in long-lasting Graves disease. TCRdb recomputed calls from the multiplex PCR reads with MiXCR, one row per CDR3 protein. The table has a few hundred thousand distinct CDR3 sequences, around 22% seen once. The sequences come from peripheral blood mononuclear cells (PBMCs), collected when the disease was refractory, from a patient treated with antithyroid drugs. The receptors were sampled from a female donor with Graves disease. Each CDR3 is given with its conserved first and last residue. Each record gives: clone size, J gene, D gene, CDR3 length, V gene, CDR3 protein, CDR3 DNA. D genes are given only for firm matches. Only some rows state a clone size, as once, few, many or a class for expanded clones.

>NA|TRBJ2-7|TRBD1|15|TRBV7-6
CASSSRDRGFYEQYF
TGTGCCAGCAGCTCCCGGGACAGGGGTTTCTACGAGCAGTACTTC
>few|TRBJ1-5|TRBD1|16|TRBV19
CASRDRVLYSNQPQHF
TGTGCCAGTAGAGACAGGGTCCTCTATAGCAATCAGCCCCAGCATTTT
>many|TRBJ2-5|TRBD1|16|TRBV5-1
CASSFGAPGGLETQYF
TGCGCCAGCAGCTTTGGCGCTCCAGGGGGCTTGGAGACCCAGTACTTC
>NA|TRBJ2-7|TRBD2|16|TRBV7-9
CASSLIGLGPYLEQYF
TGTGCCAGCAGCTTAATCGGACTAGGTCCCTATCTCGAGCAGTACTTC
>many|TRBJ1-5|TRBD1|15|TRBV19
CASSNRDRVDQPQHF
TGTGCCAGTAGTAATAGGGACAGGGTGGATCAGCCCCAGCATTTT
>many|TRBJ2-7|NA|14|TRBV6-5
CASSYPGKHREQYF
TGTGCCAGCAGTTACCCAGGGAAACATCGCGAGCAGTACTTC
>many|TRBJ2-5|TRBD2|15|TRBV7-8
CASSKGLALQETQYF
TGTGCCAGCAGCAAGGGACTAGCGCTACAAGAGACCCAGTACTTC
>NA|TRBJ1-6|NA|19|TRBV27
CTSGRNPGRKSSYNSPLHF
TGTACCAGCGGACGTAACCCAGGACGGAAGAGCTCCTATAATTCACCCCTCCACTTT
>few|TRBJ1-2|NA|15|TRBV5-1
CASSLGSQVNYGYTF
TGCGCCAGCAGCTTGGGATCTCAGGTTAACTATGGCTACACCTTC
>once|TRBJ2-2|NA|16|TRBV27
CVSSFRPGSNTGELFF
TGTGTCAGCAGTTTCCGCCCTGGTTCGAACACCGGGGAGCTGTTTTTT
>many|TRBJ1-2|NA|13|TRBV20-1
CSAREWGVPDHTF
TGCAGTGCTAGAGAATGGGGTGTTCCCGATCACACCTTC
>NA|TRBJ1-1|NA|15|TRBV24-1
CATSDLSQGYTEAFF
TGTGCCACCAGTGATTTATCTCAGGGGTACACTGAAGCTTTCTTT
>many|TRBJ2-7|NA|14|TRBV28
CATRRSGASYEQYF
TGTGCCACCCGGAGGAGCGGAGCCTCCTACGAGCAGTACTTC
>many|TRBJ1-1|NA|13|TRBV28
CASTVTPLTEAFF
TGTGCCAGCACGGTCACTCCTCTTACTGAAGCTTTCTTT
>few|TRBJ1-4|TRBD1|13|TRBV6-1
CASMGTANEKLFF
TGTGCCAGCATGGGGACAGCAAATGAAAAACTGTTTTTT
>NA|TRBJ2-2|TRBD2|12|TRBV6-8
CATRGGHGELFF
TGTGCCACCCGGGGGGGTCACGGGGAGCTGTTTTTT
>many|TRBJ2-7|NA|14|TRBV6-5
CASSYGGIGDEQYF
TGTGCCAGCAGTTACGGGGGGATCGGCGACGAGCAGTACTTC
>many|TRBJ2-1|TRBD2|15|TRBV15
CATSRDFGLVSEQFF
TGTGCCACCAGCAGAGATTTTGGACTAGTCAGTGAGCAGTTCTTC
>few|TRBJ1-5|NA|14|TRBV19
CASSNGQTNQPQHF
TGTGCCAGTAGTAACGGACAGACCAATCAGCCCCAGCATTTT
>NA|TRBJ1-1|NA|16|TRBV7-2
CASSFTRGYSITEAFF
TGTGCCAGCAGCTTTACAAGGGGCTATTCGATAACTGAAGCTTTCTTT
>NA|TRBJ1-2|NA|12|TRBV5-1
CASSPDGDGYTF
TGCGCCAGCAGCCCGGACGGAGATGGCTACACCTTC
>NA|TRBJ2-1|NA|15|TRBV7-2
CASSPELLSYNEQFF
TGTGCCAGCAGCCCCGAGTTACTGTCCTACAATGAGCAGTTCTTC
>NA|TRBJ1-2|NA|11|TRBV18
CASQRGSGYTF
TGTGCCAGCCAAAGGGGCTCCGGCTACACCTTC
>many|TRBJ1-2|TRBD1|15|TRBV28
CASSLSGQGLNGYTF
TGTGCCAGCAGTTTATCGGGACAGGGGTTGAATGGCTACACCTTC
>few|TRBJ1-1|NA|14|TRBV30
CAWRQYGASTEAFF
TGTGCCTGGAGACAGTACGGGGCAAGCACTGAAGCTTTCTTT
>NA|TRBJ2-2|NA|15|TRBV5-1
CASSLGPGGAGELFF
TGCGCCAGCAGCTTGGGACCCGGGGGAGCCGGGGAGCTGTTTTTT
>NA|TRBJ1-3|NA|17|TRBV18
CASSPPLRTSSGNTIYF
TGTGCCAGCTCACCACCGCTCCGGACCAGCTCTGGAAACACCATATATTTT
>many|TRBJ1-1|NA|14|TRBV28
CASVPPGTLTEAFF
TGTGCCAGCGTTCCTCCCGGGACTCTCACTGAAGCTTTCTTT
>NA|TRBJ2-2|TRBD2|17|TRBV6-2/TRBV6-3
CASRSGTSGVNTGELFF
TGTGCCAGCAGGTCTGGGACTAGCGGGGTGAACACCGGGGAGCTGTTTTTT
>NA|TRBJ2-2|NA|14|TRBV10-3
CAISEVGTTGELFF
TGTGCCATCAGTGAGGTGGGCACCACCGGGGAGCTGTTTTTT
>NA|TRBJ2-6|NA|16|TRBV6-5
CASSYSIASGANVLTF
TGTGCCAGCAGTTACTCGATTGCGTCTGGGGCCAACGTCCTGACTTTC
>many|TRBJ1-1|NA|12|TRBV12-3/TRBV12-4
CASSLQITEAFF
TGTGCCAGCAGTCTACAGATCACTGAAGCTTTCTTT
>few|TRBJ2-6|TRBD2|17|TRBV2
CASSGPSGSTGANVLTF
TGTGCCAGCAGTGGCCCTAGCGGGAGTACTGGGGCCAACGTCCTGACTTTC
>many|TRBJ1-2|NA|12|TRBV29-1
CSVDQGGDGYTF
TGCAGCGTGGACCAGGGAGGGGATGGCTACACCTTC
>NA|TRBJ1-5|TRBD1|15|TRBV2
CASSPDRAPNQPQHF
TGTGCCAGCAGCCCCGACAGGGCGCCTAATCAGCCCCAGCATTTT
>many|TRBJ2-5|TRBD2|15|TRBV6-2/TRBV6-3
CASSVLAGEGETQYF
TGTGCCAGCAGTGTACTAGCGGGTGAAGGGGAGACCCAGTACTTC
>NA|TRBJ2-7|TRBD1|17|TRBV6-2/TRBV6-3
CASSYLGKDRVAYEQYF
TGTGCCAGCAGTTACCTGGGGAAGGACAGGGTGGCCTACGAGCAGTACTTC
>NA|TRBJ2-1|NA|16|TRBV7-2
CASSLGVPTSYNEQFF
TGTGCCAGCAGCTTAGGGGTCCCAACAAGCTACAATGAGCAGTTCTTC
>few|TRBJ1-1|NA|12|TRBV29-1
CSVERWGEEAFF
TGCAGCGTTGAAAGGTGGGGGGAAGAAGCTTTCTTT
>NA|TRBJ2-7|TRBD1|15|TRBV18
CASSPPGQGYYEQYF
TGTGCCAGCTCACCACCGGGACAGGGATACTACGAGCAGTACTTC
>NA|TRBJ1-1|NA|14|TRBV7-2
CASSYRVMSTEAFF
TGTGCCAGCAGCTACAGGGTTATGTCCACTGAAGCTTTCTTT
>few|TRBJ2-3|NA|14|TRBV27
CASSLWGPFDTQYF
TGTGCCAGCAGTTTATGGGGTCCCTTTGATACGCAGTATTTT
>NA|TRBJ2-7|NA|11|TRBV7-2
CASGKHVEQYF
TGTGCCAGCGGAAAGCATGTCGAGCAGTACTTC
>NA|TRBJ2-7|NA|15|TRBV12-3/TRBV12-4
CASSQMTRLSYEQYF
TGTGCCAGCAGTCAAATGACCAGACTCTCCTACGAGCAGTACTTC
>NA|TRBJ2-7|TRBD2|14|TRBV20-1
CSARASGRGYEQYF
TGCAGTGCTAGGGCTAGCGGGAGAGGGTACGAGCAGTACTTC
>few|TRBJ2-7|NA|12|TRBV15
CATSSRNYEQYF
TGTGCCACCAGCAGCCGAAACTACGAGCAGTACTTC
>many|TRBJ1-4|NA|13|TRBV20-1
CSAMSNLAEKLFF
TGCAGTGCTATGTCCAACCTGGCGGAAAAACTGTTTTTT
>many|TRBJ2-7|TRBD2|13|TRBV28
CASGAGGLPGQYF
TGTGCCAGCGGGGCGGGGGGACTCCCGGGGCAGTACTTC
>few|TRBJ1-5|TRBD1|16|TRBV24-1
CATSDSGTGQGIVQHF
TGTGCCACCAGTGATTCTGGGACCGGACAGGGCATAGTCCAGCATTTT
>NA|TRBJ1-2|NA|14|TRBV27
CASRDLEQGSGYTF
TGTGCCAGCAGAGACCTTGAACAGGGATCTGGCTACACCTTC
>NA|TRBJ2-5|TRBD1|13|TRBV29-1
CSARRDRTETQYF
TGCAGCGCCCGCCGGGACAGGACAGAGACCCAGTACTTC